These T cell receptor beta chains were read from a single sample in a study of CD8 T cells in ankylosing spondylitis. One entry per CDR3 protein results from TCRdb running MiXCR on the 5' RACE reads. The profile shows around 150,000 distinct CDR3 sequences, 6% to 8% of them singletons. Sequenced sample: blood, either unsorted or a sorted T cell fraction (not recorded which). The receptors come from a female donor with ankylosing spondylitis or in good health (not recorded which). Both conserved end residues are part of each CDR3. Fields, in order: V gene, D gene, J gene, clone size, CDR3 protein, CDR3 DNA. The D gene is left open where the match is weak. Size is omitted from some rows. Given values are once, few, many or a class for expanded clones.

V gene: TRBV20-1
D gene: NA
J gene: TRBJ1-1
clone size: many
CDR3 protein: CSARDERPVEEAFF
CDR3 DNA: TGCAGTGCTAGAGATGAAAGGCCCGTGGAGGAAGCTTTCTTT

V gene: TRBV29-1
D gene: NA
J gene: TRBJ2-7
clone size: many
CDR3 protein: CSVDGGIEPYEQYF
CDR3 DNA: TGCAGCGTTGATGGGGGGATTGAACCCTACGAGCAGTACTTC

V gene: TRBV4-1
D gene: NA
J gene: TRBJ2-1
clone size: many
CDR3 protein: CASSQVLGGGRNEQFF
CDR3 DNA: TGCGCCAGCAGCCAAGTACTTGGGGGGGGCAGGAATGAGCAGTTCTTC

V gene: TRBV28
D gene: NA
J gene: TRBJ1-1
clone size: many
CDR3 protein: CASSAPGTEAFF
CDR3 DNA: TGTGCCAGCAGCGCCCCGGGGACTGAAGCTTTCTTT

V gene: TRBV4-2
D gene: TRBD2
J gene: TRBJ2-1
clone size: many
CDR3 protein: CASSQAGLAGGGFYEQFF
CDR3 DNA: TGTGCCAGCAGCCAAGCGGGACTAGCGGGGGGAGGGTTTTATGAGCAGTTCTTC

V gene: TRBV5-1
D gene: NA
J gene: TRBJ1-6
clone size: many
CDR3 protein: CASSFGRPSYNSPLHF
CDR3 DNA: TGCGCCAGCAGCTTCGGACGGCCCTCCTATAATTCACCCCTCCACTTT

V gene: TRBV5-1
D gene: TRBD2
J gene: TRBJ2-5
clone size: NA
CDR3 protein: CASSLTLAGSQETQYF
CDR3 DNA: TGCGCCAGCAGCTTGACCCTAGCGGGGTCGCAAGAGACCCAGTACTTC

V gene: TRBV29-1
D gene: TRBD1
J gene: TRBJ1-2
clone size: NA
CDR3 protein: CSVDGQGGLTF
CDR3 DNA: TGCAGCGTTGATGGACAGGGGGGCCTTACCTTC

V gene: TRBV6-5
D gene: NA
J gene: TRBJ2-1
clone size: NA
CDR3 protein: CASSYSPRVNEQFF
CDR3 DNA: TGTGCCAGCAGTTACTCTCCCAGGGTGAATGAGCAGTTCTTC

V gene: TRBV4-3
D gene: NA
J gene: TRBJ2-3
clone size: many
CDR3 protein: CASSQVGQPRNTQYF
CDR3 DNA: TGCGCCAGCAGCCAAGTAGGGCAGCCCAGAAATACGCAGTATTTT

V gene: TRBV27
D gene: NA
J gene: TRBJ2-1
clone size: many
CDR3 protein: CASSFGGLVNEQFF
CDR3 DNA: TGTGCCAGCAGTTTTGGTGGTTTAGTCAATGAGCAGTTCTTC

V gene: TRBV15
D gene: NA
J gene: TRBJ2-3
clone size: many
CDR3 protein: CATSRDRFTDTQYF
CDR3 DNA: TGTGCCACCAGCAGAGACAGGTTCACAGATACGCAGTATTTT

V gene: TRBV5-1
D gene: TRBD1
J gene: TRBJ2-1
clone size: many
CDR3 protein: CASSSTGGEYNEQFF
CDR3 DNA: TGCGCCAGCAGCTCTACAGGGGGCGAATACAATGAGCAGTTCTTC

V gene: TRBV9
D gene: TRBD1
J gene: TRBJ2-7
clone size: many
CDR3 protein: CASSPRDRGLGEQYF
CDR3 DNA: TGTGCCAGCAGCCCCCGGGACAGGGGGCTGGGGGAGCAGTACTTC

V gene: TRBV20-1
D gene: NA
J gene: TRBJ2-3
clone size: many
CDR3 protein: CSAKLDGSTPSTDTQYF
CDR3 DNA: TGCAGTGCTAAACTAGACGGTAGTACGCCCAGCACAGATACGCAGTATTTT

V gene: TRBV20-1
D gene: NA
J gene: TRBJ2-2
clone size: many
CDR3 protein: CSARASRALSGELFF
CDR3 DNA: TGCAGTGCCAGGGCTAGCAGGGCCCTTAGCGGGGAGCTGTTTTTT

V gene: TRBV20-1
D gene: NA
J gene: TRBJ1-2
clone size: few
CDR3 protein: CSASRTAGNGYTF
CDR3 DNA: TGCAGTGCTTCACGGACAGCGGGGAATGGCTACACCTTC

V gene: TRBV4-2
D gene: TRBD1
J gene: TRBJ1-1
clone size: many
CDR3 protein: CASSQGGQGNTEAFF
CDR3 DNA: TGTGCCAGCAGCCAAGGTGGACAGGGGAACACTGAAGCTTTCTTT

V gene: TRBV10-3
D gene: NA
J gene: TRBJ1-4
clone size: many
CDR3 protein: CAISGTAGTNEKLFF
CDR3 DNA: TGTGCCATCAGTGGAACAGCCGGGACGAACGAAAAACTGTTTTTT

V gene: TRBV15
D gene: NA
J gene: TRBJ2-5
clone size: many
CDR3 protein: CATSRGGSFPQETQYF
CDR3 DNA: TGTGCCACCAGCAGAGGGGGGAGCTTCCCCCAAGAGACCCAGTACTTC

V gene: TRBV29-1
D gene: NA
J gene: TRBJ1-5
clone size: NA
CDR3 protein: CSVAEDSNQPQHF
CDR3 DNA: TGCAGCGTTGCGGAAGATAGCAATCAGCCCCAGCATTTT

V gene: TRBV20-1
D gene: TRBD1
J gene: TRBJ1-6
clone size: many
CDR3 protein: CSAAGTANSPLHF
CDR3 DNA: TGCAGTGCCGCCGGGACAGCAAATTCACCCCTCCACTTT

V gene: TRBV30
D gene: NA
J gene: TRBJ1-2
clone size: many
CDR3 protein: CAWSLGRNYGYTF
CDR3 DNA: TGTGCCTGGAGTTTAGGCAGGAACTATGGCTACACCTTC

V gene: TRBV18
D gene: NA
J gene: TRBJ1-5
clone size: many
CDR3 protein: CASSPSQGNQPQHF
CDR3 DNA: TGTGCCAGCTCACCATCACAGGGAAATCAGCCCCAGCATTTT

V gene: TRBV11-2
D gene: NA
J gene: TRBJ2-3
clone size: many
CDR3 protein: CASSSEWGSTDTQYF
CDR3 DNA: TGTGCCAGCAGCTCCGAATGGGGGAGCACAGATACGCAGTATTTT

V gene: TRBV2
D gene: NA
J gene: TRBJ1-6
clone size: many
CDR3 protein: CASRDRAPSPLHF
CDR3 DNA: TGTGCCAGCCGCGACAGAGCACCTTCACCCCTCCACTTT

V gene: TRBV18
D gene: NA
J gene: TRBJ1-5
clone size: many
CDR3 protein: CASSSESNSNQPQHF
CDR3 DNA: TGTGCCAGCTCATCCGAAAGTAACAGCAATCAGCCCCAGCATTTT

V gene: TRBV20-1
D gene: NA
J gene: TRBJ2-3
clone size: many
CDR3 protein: CSARNSPGTDTQYF
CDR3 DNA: TGCAGTGCTAGGAACTCTCCGGGCACAGATACGCAGTATTTT

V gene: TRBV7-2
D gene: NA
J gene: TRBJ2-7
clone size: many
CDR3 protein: CASSLLATQKPYEQYF
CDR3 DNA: TGTGCCAGCAGCTTATTAGCGACCCAAAAACCTTACGAGCAGTACTTC

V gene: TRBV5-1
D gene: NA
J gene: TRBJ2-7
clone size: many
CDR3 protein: CASSLGRYEQYF
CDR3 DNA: TGCGCCAGCAGCTTGGGTCGCTACGAGCAGTACTTC

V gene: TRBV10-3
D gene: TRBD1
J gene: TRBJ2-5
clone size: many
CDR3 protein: CAIRSGGRETQYF
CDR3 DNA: TGTGCCATCAGATCAGGGGGCAGGGAGACCCAGTACTTC

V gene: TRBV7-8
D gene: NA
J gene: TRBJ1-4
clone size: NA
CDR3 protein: CASSSRVELGEKLFF
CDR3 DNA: TGTGCCAGCAGCTCCAGGGTTGAGTTAGGTGAAAAACTGTTTTTT